This T cell receptor beta chain was identified in a study of T cells in Graves' hyperthyroidism and ophthalmopathy. The germline V gene has CDR1 MDHEN and CDR2 SYDVKM. The CDR3 is 15 residues long. V lost 3 bases and J lost 3, with 12 bases in between. It was at first hyperthyroidism diagnosis, before any ophthalmopathy symptoms, that the blood sample was taken. This clonotype was seen repeatedly, ten times or more. Authors of the study amplified TCR beta CDR3 regions from RNA transcripts. In the first-round RT-PCR of the TCR CDR3, the HTBI primer set was used. TCRdb independently ran MiXCR on the multiplex PCR reads; one entry per CDR3 protein. The sample holds 150,000 or so distinct CDR3 sequences, approximately 20% seen once.

Sequencing was performed on blood. This TCR was recovered from a woman between 50 and 59 years old with Graves' hyperthyroidism that later progressed to Graves' ophthalmopathy. V is TRBV28 and J is TRBJ1-5; no clear D gene. The CDR3 DNA is TGTGCCAGCAGTTTTCCAGGAGGGTTCAATCAGCCCCAGCATTTT. Translating it yields CASSFPGGFNQPQHF.